A selection of T cell receptor beta chains follows, all from one sample in a study of T cells expressing NK-cell markers. From the 5' RACE reads, TCRdb lists one entry per CDR3 protein and no DNA. This repertoire comprises approximately 440,000 distinct CDR3 sequences; its ten largest clones make up almost 1.5%. Sequenced input: blood T cells: a sorted CD56 or NKG2C T cell subset, CD4+ or CD8+ T cells, or bulk PBMC T cells (not recorded which). The receptors were gathered from a woman between 50 and 59 years old in good health. CDR3s include the opening cysteine and the closing phenylalanine or tryptophan.

TRBV12-3/TRBV12-4	TRBJ2-1	CASSFRAPEQFF
TRBV30	TRBJ2-5	CAWRGGETQYF
TRBV12-3/TRBV12-4	TRBJ1-1	CASSYKRRSTEAFF
TRBV29-1	TRBJ1-1	CSVRSRVDNTEAFF
TRBV28	TRBJ2-1	CASLTREGYNEQFF
TRBV10-3	TRBJ2-1	CATQIVASGTNEQFF
TRBV28	TRBJ1-1	CASTDLATEEAFF
TRBV30	TRBJ2-1	CAWQLAGVNEQFF
TRBV5-1	TRBJ1-6	CASSLRSRNDSPLHF
TRBV5-1	TRBJ2-5	CASSLGISDRRQETQYF
TRBV5-4	TRBJ2-5	CASRREFEETQYF
TRBV6-5	TRBJ2-3	CASSYGVGLAGVSDTQYF
TRBV20-1	TRBJ2-1	CSAREGRLEQFF
TRBV2	TRBJ1-3	CASARDRRHSGNTIYF
TRBV4-1	TRBJ1-2	CASSQAPIQVRGYTF
TRBV9	TRBJ2-7	CASSVGGAQYEQYF
TRBV7-3	TRBJ1-2	CASSLTAGPSYAYTF
TRBV6-6	TRBJ2-3	CASSDPTKVGSDTQYF
TRBV25-1	TRBJ2-5	CASSEPGLAGQETQYF
TRBV5-1	TRBJ1-3	CASSFNSDSSGNTIYF
TRBV20-1	TRBJ2-1	CSPRPGLAGGQQFF
TRBV11-2	TRBJ2-7	CASSLARGEQYF
TRBV27	TRBJ1-1	CASSLLASNAEAFF
TRBV10-2	TRBJ2-3	CACDRGTDTQYF
TRBV5-1	TRBJ1-1	CASSFDRAKAFF
TRBV12-3/TRBV12-4	TRBJ2-3	CASSLDPQSSGTQYF
TRBV7-8	TRBJ2-1	CASRPRIGLAGGLYEQFF
TRBV5-5	TRBJ2-2	CASSPTARNTGELFF
TRBV12-3/TRBV12-4	TRBJ2-1	CASSSSGPNNEQFF
TRBV10-3	TRBJ2-3	CAISDGTSGSTDTQYF
TRBV20-1	TRBJ2-2	CSAGVAGVYSGELFF
TRBV7-9	TRBJ2-1	CASSLASVLLPEQFF
TRBV6-2/TRBV6-3	TRBJ2-7	CASSYGGLAVTYEQYF
TRBV12-3/TRBV12-4	TRBJ1-2	CASSLQGAFGYTF
TRBV7-6	TRBJ1-5	CASSLGDVPGNRPQHF
TRBV24-1	TRBJ2-1	CATSDFFIGEQFF
TRBV11-3	TRBJ2-1	CASSLDQNNEQFF
TRBV4-2	TRBJ2-3	CASSQTTGGFWADTQYF
TRBV24-1	TRBJ1-2	CATRSNRGFYGYTF
TRBV28	TRBJ2-1	CASNPRLAGHNEQFF
TRBV7-2	TRBJ2-5	CASSLGLVAGGTQYF
TRBV5-1	TRBJ1-3	CASSRTGGQGTGNTIYF
TRBV24-1	TRBJ2-1	CATSDEAIREQFF
TRBV30	TRBJ2-3	CAWSVNLVPTQYF
TRBV5-1	TRBJ1-5	CASSLGFGVNQPQHF
TRBV29-1	TRBJ1-1	CSVGYTRTEAFF
TRBV6-6	TRBJ2-3	CASSYTASTDTQYF
TRBV6-2/TRBV6-3	TRBJ1-3	CASRTARANTIYF